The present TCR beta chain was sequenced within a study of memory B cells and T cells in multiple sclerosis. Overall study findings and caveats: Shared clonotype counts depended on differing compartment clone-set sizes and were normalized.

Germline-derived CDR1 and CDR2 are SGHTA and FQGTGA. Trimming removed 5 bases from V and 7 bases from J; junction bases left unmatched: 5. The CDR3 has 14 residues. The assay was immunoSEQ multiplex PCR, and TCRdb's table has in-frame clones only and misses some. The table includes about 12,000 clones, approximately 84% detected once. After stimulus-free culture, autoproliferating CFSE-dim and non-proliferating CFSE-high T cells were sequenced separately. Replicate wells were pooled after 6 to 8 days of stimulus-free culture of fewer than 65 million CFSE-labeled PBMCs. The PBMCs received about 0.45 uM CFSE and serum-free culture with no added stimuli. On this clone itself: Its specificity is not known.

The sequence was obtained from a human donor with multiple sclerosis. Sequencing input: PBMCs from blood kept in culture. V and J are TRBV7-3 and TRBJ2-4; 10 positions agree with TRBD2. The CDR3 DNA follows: TGTGCCAGCAGCCAAGCGGGAGGGTTTAACATTCAGTACTTC. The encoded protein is CASSQAGGFNIQYF.